One and the same sample provided the 23 T cell receptor beta chains below, sequenced in a study of T-cell reconstitution after alpha-beta-depleted transplantation in children. It was with unique molecular identifiers that the TCRbeta library was prepared. Via MiXCR, TCRdb re-called the PCR reads, giving one row per CDR3 protein. Of almost 250,000 distinct CDR3 sequences listed, roughly 24% were seen once; the top ten hold more than 2%. Specimen: PBMCs, collected before TCRalphabeta/CD19-depleted stem cell transplant. The receptors stem from a girl aged 2-10 years with Fanconi anemia, due to receive a stem cell transplant.

The table lists this clonotype with many counts. This sequence joins TRBV29-1 and TRBJ2-1, with 7 bases fitting TRBD1. The J segment lost 0 bases and the V segment lost 7 bases, leaving 3 bases of the junction unmatched. CDR1 is SQVTM and CDR2 is ANQGSEA in the germline V gene. CDR3 length: 13 residues. CDR3: CSGGTVSYNEQFF. The CDR3 DNA is TGCAGCGGGGGGACAGTCTCCTACAATGAGCAGTTCTTC.

The rearrangement uses TRBV7-8 and TRBJ1-1; D may be TRBD1 (5 bases). The CDR3 runs 18 residues. V was shortened by 1 base and J by 4 bases, with 22 bases between the two germline ends. The germline V gene encodes CDR1 SGHVS and CDR2 FQNEAQ. The CDR3 loop reads CASSLEFVLGHQGTEAFF. CDR3 nucleotides: TGTGCCAGCAGCTTAGAGTTTGTCCTTGGGCATCAGGGCACTGAAGCTTTCTTT.

The rearrangement links TRBV29-1 to TRBJ1-1; TRBD1 is a possible D gene (5 bases). This CDR3 comprises 14 residues. Germline loops: CDR1 SQVTM, CDR2 ANQGSEA. Trimming left V 6 bases short and J 0 bases short, with 14 bases between. CDR3 in amino acids: CSVERQQLNTEAFF. As DNA, the CDR3 is TGCAGCGTGGAAAGACAGCAACTGAACACTGAAGCTTTCTTT.

This clonotype showed up many times. The CDR3: CSARKAVSTDTQYF. For the CDR3, the DNA is TGCAGTGCTAGAAAAGCGGTTAGCACAGATACGCAGTATTTT. This sequence joins TRBV20-1 and TRBJ2-3; D possibly corresponds to TRBD2 (5 bases). Trimming shortened V by 2 bases and J by 0 bases, and 9 bases separated the two germline ends. The CDR3 consists of 14 residues. Germline lookup yields CDR1 DFQATT and CDR2 SNEGSKA (reference sequence).

This clonotype is a singleton in its sample. The rearrangement joins TRBV6-5 to TRBJ2-7; 9 bases match TRBD1. Trimming removed 2 bases from V and 4 bases from J; junction bases left unmatched: 6. CDR1 and CDR2 (germline): MNHEY, SVGAGI. The CDR3 is 15 residues long. DNA of the CDR3: TGTGCCAGCAGTTACGGGGACAGGGTAGATTACGAGCAGTACTTC. This encodes CASSYGDRVDYEQYF.

The chain carries TRBV20-1 and TRBJ2-7, with D maybe TRBD1 (6 bases). CDR1 is DFQATT, CDR2 SNEGSKA, per germline (reference sequence). Between the trimmed V and J ends, which lost 6 bases and 2 bases, there was a span of 11 bases. The CDR3 is 12 residues long. CDR3 sequence (DNA): TGCAGTGCAACCGACAGGCCCTACGAGCAGTACTTC. Translating it yields CSATDRPYEQYF.

The sample holds a few counts of this clonotype. J is TRBJ2-5 and V is TRBV5-4; maybe TRBD2 (6 bases). Germline V gene data show CDR1 as SGHNT and CDR2 as YYREEE (reference sequence). The CDR3 is made up of 15 amino acids. Trimming removed 2 bases at V and 5 bases at J, with 16 bases between. CDR3 region: CASSLYRDLGETQYF. CDR3 in DNA: TGTGCCAGCAGCTTATACCGGGACTTGGGCGAGACCCAGTACTTC. Together with reference TRBV5-4 and TRBJ2-5, the CDR3 gives the full variable domain: ETGVTQSPTHLIKTRGQQVTLRCSSQSGHNTVSWYQQALGQGPQFIFQYYREEENGRGNFPPRFSGLQFPNYSSELNVNALELDDSALYLCASSLYRDLGETQYFGPGTRLLVL.

J is TRBJ2-2 and V is TRBV7-9; D could derive from TRBD1 or TRBD2 (5 bases each). Germline CDR1 SEHNR, CDR2 FQNEAQ (reference sequence). This CDR3 is built from 17 residues. Trimming cost V 5 bases and J 3 bases, with 19 bases left between them. CDR3 nucleotide sequence: TGTGCCAGCAGCCCATTTTCCGGGACGGACCACACCGGGGAGCTGTTTTTT. It translates to CASSPFSGTDHTGELFF.

This clonotype was observed at least ten times. The chain employs TRBV6-2 or TRBV6-3 and TRBJ2-7, with 9 nucleotides matching TRBD2. This CDR3 is built from 15 residues. The V gene end was trimmed by 7 bases and the J gene end by 1 base; junction bases not matched to a gene: 8. Germline V lookup: CDR1 MNHEY, CDR2 SVGEGT. DNA of the CDR3: TGTGCCAGCATGCAGCGGGGGGCCTCATCCTACGAGCAGTACTTC. It encodes CASMQRGASSYEQYF.

This clonotype was recorded only once. The V and J genes are TRBV5-3 and TRBJ1-2, with D uncertain. TRBV5-3 is designated an ORF whose function remains uncertain. The CDR3 runs 14 residues. V was clipped by 4 bases and J by 0 bases, with 10 bases between them. CDR3 residues: CARSAGYTNYGYTF. CDR3 nucleotide sequence: TGTGCCAGAAGCGCTGGGTACACTAACTATGGCTACACCTTC.

This clonotype appeared a few times. V is TRBV20-1 and J is TRBJ2-1; D not resolved. The CDR3 has 11 amino acids. Germline values: CDR1 DFQATT, CDR2 SNEGSKA (reference sequence). Trimming stripped 6 bases from V and 5 bases from J, with 8 bases between. For the CDR3, the DNA is TGCAGTGCAACCCACAACAATGAGCAGTTCTTC. It translates to CSATHNNEQFF.

The chain has TRBV5-1 and TRBJ1-5, with TRBD1 identical over 10 bases. V lost 4 bases to trimming and J lost 0 bases; unmatched junction nucleotides: 10. CDR1 and CDR2 (germline): SGHRS, YFSETQ. The CDR3 totals 18 residues. Here the CDR3 reads CASSPGTGEQYSNQPQHF. CDR3 nucleotide sequence: TGCGCCAGCAGCCCCGGGACAGGGGAGCAATATAGCAATCAGCCCCAGCATTTT.

V gene TRBV4-1 combines with J gene TRBJ2-3; no firm D call. CDR3 length: 15 residues. Trimming took 1 base from V and 7 from J, leaving 15 bases between them. Germline CDR1 reads MGHRA; CDR2 reads YSYEKL. For the CDR3, the DNA is TGCGCCAGCAGCCAAGTTGGGTTCCTCTTGAATACGCAGTATTTT. Its translation: CASSQVGFLLNTQYF.

There are a few counts of this clonotype. V gene TRBV6-1 combines with J gene TRBJ2-3, with a possible D match to TRBD2 (6 bases). The V and J ends lost 7 bases and 3 bases respectively, with 11 bases between them. CDR1 and CDR2 from the germline V gene are MNHNS and SASEGT. The CDR3 has 13 amino acids. In nucleotides, the CDR3 is TGTGCCAGCACCAGGGACTCTACAGATACGCAGTATTTT. Its protein is CASTRDSTDTQYF.

This clonotype has more than one count but fewer than ten. CDR3 amino acids: CASSPGAGGTYEQYF. CDR3 DNA sequence: TGTGCCAGCTCACCGGGAGCGGGAGGCACCTACGAGCAGTACTTC. The chain recombines TRBV18 with TRBJ2-7, with 9 bases lining up with TRBD2. The CDR3 length is 15 residues. Germline V CDR1 and CDR2: KGHSH, LQKENI. With V trimmed by 3 bases and J by 2 bases, 5 bases remained unmatched.

CDR3 bases: TGTGCCAGCAGTTTATTGTTCCGACACAATGAGCAGTTCTTC. It codes for CASSLLFRHNEQFF. The chain employs TRBV28 and TRBJ2-1; no firm D call. This CDR3 is 14 amino acids long. From germline, CDR1 is MDHEN and CDR2 SYDVKM. The V and J ends lost 1 base and 5 bases respectively, with 9 bases between them.

The V call is TRBV4-2, the J call TRBJ2-3; the D call may be TRBD1 or TRBD2 (5 bases each). Germline V gives CDR1 LGHNA, CDR2 YNFKEQ. The CDR3 is 14 residues long. V dropped 4 bases and J dropped 6 bases, with 14 bases sitting between them. The CDR3, as DNA: TGTGCCAGCAGCCCCCGAACCGGGGCCGATACGCAGTATTTT. Protein product: CASSPRTGADTQYF.

This clonotype was found many times. In DNA, the CDR3 is TGCAGTGCTAGAGATCTAGTGGTCAACAATGAGCAGTTCTTC. Amino acid sequence: CSARDLVVNNEQFF. V usage is TRBV20-1 and J usage is TRBJ2-1; D gene uncertain. Trimming left V 0 bases short and J 5 bases short, with 11 bases between. This CDR3 region has 14 residues. Germline lookup yields CDR1 DFQATT and CDR2 SNEGSKA (reference sequence).

CDR3 loop: CASSSTGDNQPQHF. The CDR3 DNA reads as TGTGCCAGCAGCTCGACAGGGGACAATCAGCCCCAGCATTTT. The chain combines TRBV25-1 with TRBJ1-5; the match to TRBD1 covers 8 bases. The V gene's germline CDR1 is MGHDK and CDR2 SYGVNS. V was pared by 6 bases and J by 3 bases, with 4 bases of the junction left unmatched. The CDR3 contains 14 residues.

This chain joins TRBV5-1 and TRBJ2-3; 7 bases are shared with TRBD1. V trimming: 3 bases; J trimming: 3 bases; junction bases outside the gene matches: 4. There are 14 residues in the CDR3. Looked up from germline, CDR1 is SGHRS and CDR2 is YFSETQ. CDR3 loop: CASSWDSQTDTQYF. The CDR3 DNA reads as TGCGCCAGCAGCTGGGACAGCCAGACAGATACGCAGTATTTT.

This chain uses TRBV2 with TRBJ2-2, with D maybe TRBD1 (5 bases). Trimming shortened V by 7 bases and J by 4 bases, and 19 bases separated the two germline ends. In germline, CDR1 is SNHLY, CDR2 FYNNEI. The CDR3 has 16 amino acids. For the CDR3, the DNA is TGTGCCAGCACAACTCAAGGGGCCAGTTTCACCGGGGAGCTGTTTTTT. This gives the protein CASTTQGASFTGELFF.

The sample holds a few counts of this clonotype. V and J are TRBV20-1 and TRBJ2-1; no firm D call. This CDR3 is built from 13 residues. Germline-derived CDR1 and CDR2 are DFQATT and SNEGSKA (reference sequence). The V end lost 3 bases, the J end lost 1 base, and 7 bases lay between the germline ends. The CDR3 loop is CSARDESYNEQFF. The CDR3 DNA follows: TGCAGTGCTAGGGATGAATCCTACAATGAGCAGTTCTTC.

The J gene is TRBJ2-5, the V gene TRBV20-1; TRBD2 aligns across 7 bases. Per germline, CDR1 DFQATT and CDR2 SNEGSKA (reference sequence). The CDR3 spans 17 residues. The CDR3 DNA reads as TGCTGCGCGGGGACTACCGCCGCGATATACCCCCAAGAGACCCAGTACTTC. This gives the protein CCAGTTAAIYPQETQYF.